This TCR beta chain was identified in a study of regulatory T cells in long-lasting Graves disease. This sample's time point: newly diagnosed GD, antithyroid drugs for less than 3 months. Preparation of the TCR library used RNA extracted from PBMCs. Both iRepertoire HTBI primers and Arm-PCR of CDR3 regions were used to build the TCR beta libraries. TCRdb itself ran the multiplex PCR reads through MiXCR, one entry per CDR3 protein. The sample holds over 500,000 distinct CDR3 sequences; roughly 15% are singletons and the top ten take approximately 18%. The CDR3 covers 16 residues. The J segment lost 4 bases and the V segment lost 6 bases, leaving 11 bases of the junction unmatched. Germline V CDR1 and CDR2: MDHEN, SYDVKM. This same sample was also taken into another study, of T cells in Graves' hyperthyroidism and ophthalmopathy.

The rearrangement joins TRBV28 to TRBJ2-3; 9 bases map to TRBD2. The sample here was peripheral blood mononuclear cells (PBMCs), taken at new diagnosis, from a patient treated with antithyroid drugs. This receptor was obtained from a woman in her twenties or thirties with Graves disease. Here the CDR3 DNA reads TGTGCCAGCAGGGACTTAGCGGGAGAGGGCCCAGATACGCAGTATTTT. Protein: CASRDLAGEGPDTQYF.